Each of the 11 T cell receptor beta chains below was sequenced from the same sample in a study of CD8+ T cells in alopecia areata. Following RNA extraction, reverse transcription yielded cDNA that acted as the sequencing template. Using immunoSEQ multiplex PCR, the repertoire was profiled, and TCRdb retains in-frame clones only, with some absent. Of approximately 180,000 clones listed, roughly 53% are singletons. Sample treatment: oral pan-JAK inhibitor, 5-10 mg twice daily. The starting material was CD8+ T cells sorted from blood, obtained at week 24, from a patient treated with tofacitinib. The receptors here all came from a human donor with alopecia areata.

This clone was counted only a few times. The V gene is TRBV15, the J gene TRBJ1-5, with D unresolved. The CDR3 runs 18 residues. CDR1 and CDR2 from the germline V gene are LNHNV and YYDKDF (reference sequence). Trimming stripped 0 bases from V and 3 bases from J, with 18 bases between. CDR3 coding DNA: TGTGCCACCAGCAGAGAGGTTGAGCGCGGAGCCCCCAATCAGCCCCAGCATTTT. Its protein product is CATSREVERGAPNQPQHF.

The V call is TRBV4-1, the J call TRBJ1-2; D might be TRBD1 (5 bases). V lost 0 bases, J lost 2 bases, and 13 bases lay in between. The germline gives CDR1 MGHRA, CDR2 YSYEKL. This CDR3 has 16 amino acids. The DNA of the CDR3 is TGCGCCAGCAGCCAAGATGCAGGGTGGGACAACTATGGCTACACCTTC. The encoded protein is CASSQDAGWDNYGYTF.

The chain links TRBV30 to TRBJ2-3; 8 bases map to TRBD2. Germline V gene data show CDR1 as GTSNPN and CDR2 as SVGIG (reference sequence). The CDR3 length is 14 residues. The junction had 7 bases not matched to a gene; V was cut back by 3 bases and J by 5 bases. The CDR3 DNA is TGTGCCTGGAGCGCCAGCGGGGGAGGAGATACGCAGTATTTT. It encodes CAWSASGGGDTQYF.

This clone was seen a handful of times. This rearrangement joins TRBV2 to TRBJ2-1, with 11 bases that match TRBD2. Germline V gene sequence: CDR1 SNHLY, CDR2 FYNNEI. The ends lost 8 bases at V and 0 bases at J; junction bases unmatched: 9. This CDR3 has 17 residues. The chain's CDR3 is CASWLAGGSSSYNEQFF. DNA of the CDR3: TGTGCCAGCTGGCTAGCGGGGGGTTCTAGCTCCTACAATGAGCAGTTCTTC.

The genes are TRBV30 and TRBJ2-1; possibly TRBD2 for D (5 bases). Germline V gives CDR1 GTSNPN, CDR2 SVGIG (reference sequence). Trimming cost V 4 bases and J 6 bases, with 19 bases left between them. CDR3 size: 15 residues. This CDR3 is CAWTLGSTSFNEQFF. The CDR3 coding sequence is TGTGCCTGGACCCTAGGGAGTACGTCGTTCAATGAGCAGTTCTTC. The whole variable domain, filled in from reference TRBV30 and TRBJ2-1, reads SQTIHQWPATLVQPVGSPLSLECTVEGTSNPNLYWYRQAAGRGLQLLFYSVGIGQISSEVPQNLSASRPQDRQFILSSKKLLLSDSGFYLCAWTLGSTSFNEQFFGPGTRLTVL.

The rearrangement uses TRBV7-8 and TRBJ2-1; 11 positions agree with TRBD2. Germline V gene sequence: CDR1 SGHVS, CDR2 FQNEAQ. This CDR3 comprises 16 residues. The V and J ends lost 2 bases and 2 bases, in that order; junction bases with no gene match: 2. CDR3 sequence (DNA): TGTGCCAGCAGCTTAAGTAGCGGGGGGGCCTACAATGAGCAGTTCTTC. Protein product: CASSLSSGGAYNEQFF. The variable domain in full, completed from reference TRBV7-8 and TRBJ2-1, reads GAGVSQSPRYKVAKRGQDVALRCDPISGHVSLFWYQQALGQGPEFLTYFQNEAQLDKSGLPSDRFFAERPEGSVSTLKIQRTQQEDSAVYLCASSLSSGGAYNEQFFGPGTRLTVL.

The V and J genes are TRBV13 and TRBJ2-7, with 8 bases lining up with TRBD1. This CDR3 has 14 residues. Germline V gene sequence: CDR1 PRHDT, CDR2 FYEKMQ (reference sequence). The V and J ends lost 4 bases and 1 base, in that order; junction bases with no gene match: 3. The CDR3 sequence is CASSYDRGSYEQYF. CDR3 sequence (DNA): TGTGCCAGCAGCTACGACAGGGGTTCCTACGAGCAGTACTTC.

The chain employs TRBV27 and TRBJ2-7; tentative D call: TRBD2 (7 bases). The CDR3 consists of 14 residues. Germline lookup yields CDR1 MNHEY and CDR2 SMNVEV (reference sequence). V lost 3 bases and J 3 bases, leaving 12 bases between the germline ends. CDR3 loop: CASSFDRTSYEQYF. Written as DNA, the CDR3 is TGTGCCAGCAGTTTCGACAGGACTAGCTACGAGCAGTACTTC.

This chain joins TRBV30 and TRBJ2-1, with D possibly called TRBD1 or TRBD2 (6 bases each). Germline loops: CDR1 GTSNPN, CDR2 SVGIG (reference sequence). CDR3 length equals 13 residues. The CDR3 protein is CAILGGPYNEQFF. The CDR3 bases are TGTGCTATCCTTGGGGGGCCATACAATGAGCAGTTCTTC.

V gene TRBV29-1 combines with J gene TRBJ2-7; D is possibly TRBD1 (5 bases). This CDR3 is 11 amino acids long. The ends were cut back, 5 bases at V and 4 bases at J, with 9 bases in the middle. In germline, CDR1 is SQVTM, CDR2 ANQGSEA. CDR3 coding DNA: TGCAGCGTTCACCAGGGTTACGAGCAGTACTTC. Translating it yields CSVHQGYEQYF.

V usage is TRBV7-2 and J usage is TRBJ1-1; D remains unclear. This CDR3 is built from 15 residues. Germline V CDR1 and CDR2: SGHTA, FQGNSA. Trimming removed 1 base from V and 6 bases from J, with 15 bases in between. This CDR3 is CASSLGEYRGAEAFF. The CDR3 DNA reads as TGTGCCAGCAGCTTAGGGGAGTATCGAGGAGCTGAAGCTTTCTTT.